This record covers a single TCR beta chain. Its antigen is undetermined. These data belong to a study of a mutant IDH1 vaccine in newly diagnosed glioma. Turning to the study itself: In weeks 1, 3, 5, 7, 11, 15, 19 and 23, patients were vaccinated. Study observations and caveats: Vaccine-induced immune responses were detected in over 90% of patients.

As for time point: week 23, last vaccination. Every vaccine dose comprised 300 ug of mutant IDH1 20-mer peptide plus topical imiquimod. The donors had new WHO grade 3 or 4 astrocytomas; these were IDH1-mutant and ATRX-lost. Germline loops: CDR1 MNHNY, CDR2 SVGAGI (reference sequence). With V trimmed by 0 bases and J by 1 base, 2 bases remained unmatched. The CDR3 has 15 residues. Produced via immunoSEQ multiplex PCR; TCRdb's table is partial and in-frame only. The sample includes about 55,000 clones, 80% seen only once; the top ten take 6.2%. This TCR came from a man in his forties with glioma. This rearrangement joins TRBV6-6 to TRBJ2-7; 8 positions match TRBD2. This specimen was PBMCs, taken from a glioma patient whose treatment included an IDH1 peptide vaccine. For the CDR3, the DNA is TGTGCCAGCAGTTACTCTGGCGGGGGGTCCTACGAGCAGTACTTC. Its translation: CASSYSGGGSYEQYF.